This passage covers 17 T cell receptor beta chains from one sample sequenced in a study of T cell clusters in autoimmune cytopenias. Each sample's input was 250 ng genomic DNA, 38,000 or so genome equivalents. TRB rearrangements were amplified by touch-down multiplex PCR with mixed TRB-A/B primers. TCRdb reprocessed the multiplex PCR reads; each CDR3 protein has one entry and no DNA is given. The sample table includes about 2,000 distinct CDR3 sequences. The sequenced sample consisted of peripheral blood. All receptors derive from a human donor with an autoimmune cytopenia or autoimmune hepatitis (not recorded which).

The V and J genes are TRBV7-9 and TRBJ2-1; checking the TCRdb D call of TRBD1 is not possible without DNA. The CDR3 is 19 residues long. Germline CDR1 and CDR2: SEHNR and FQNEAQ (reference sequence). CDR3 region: CASSRGVGGSEKWANEQFF.

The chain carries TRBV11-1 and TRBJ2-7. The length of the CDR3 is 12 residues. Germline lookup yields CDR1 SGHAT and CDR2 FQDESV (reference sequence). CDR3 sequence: CASSRMNYEQYF.

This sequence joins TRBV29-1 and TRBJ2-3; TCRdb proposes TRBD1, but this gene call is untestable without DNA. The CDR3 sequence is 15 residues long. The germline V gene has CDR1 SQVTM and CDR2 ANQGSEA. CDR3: CSAARDRGGTDTQYF.

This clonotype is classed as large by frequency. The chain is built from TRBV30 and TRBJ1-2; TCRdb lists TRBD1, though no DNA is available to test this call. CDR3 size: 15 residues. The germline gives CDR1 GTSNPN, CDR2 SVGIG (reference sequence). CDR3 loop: CAWSTGSARNYGYTF.

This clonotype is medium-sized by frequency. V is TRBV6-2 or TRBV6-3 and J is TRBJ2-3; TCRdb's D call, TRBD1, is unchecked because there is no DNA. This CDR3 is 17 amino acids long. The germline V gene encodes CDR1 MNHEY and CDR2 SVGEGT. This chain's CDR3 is CASSSSYRGLGTDTQYF.

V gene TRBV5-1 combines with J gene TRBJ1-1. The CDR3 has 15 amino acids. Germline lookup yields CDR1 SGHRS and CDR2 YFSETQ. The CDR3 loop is CASSLASTLNTEAFF.

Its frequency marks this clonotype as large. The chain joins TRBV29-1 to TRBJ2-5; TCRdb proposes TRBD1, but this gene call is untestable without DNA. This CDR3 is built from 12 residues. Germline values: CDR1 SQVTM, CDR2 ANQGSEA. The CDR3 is CSVPRGEETQYF.

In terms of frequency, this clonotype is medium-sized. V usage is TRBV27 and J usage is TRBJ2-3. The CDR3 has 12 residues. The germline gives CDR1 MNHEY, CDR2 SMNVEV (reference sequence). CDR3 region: CASRTGTDTQYF.

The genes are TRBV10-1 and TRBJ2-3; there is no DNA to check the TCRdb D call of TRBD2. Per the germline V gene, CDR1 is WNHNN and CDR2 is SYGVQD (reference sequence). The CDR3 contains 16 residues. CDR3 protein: CASSESATGVTDTQYF.

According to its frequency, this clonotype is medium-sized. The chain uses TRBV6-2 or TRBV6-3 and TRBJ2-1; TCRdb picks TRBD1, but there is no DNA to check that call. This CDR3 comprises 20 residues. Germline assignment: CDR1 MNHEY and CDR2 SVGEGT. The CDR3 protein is CASSRGGQGSSSGFYNEQFF.

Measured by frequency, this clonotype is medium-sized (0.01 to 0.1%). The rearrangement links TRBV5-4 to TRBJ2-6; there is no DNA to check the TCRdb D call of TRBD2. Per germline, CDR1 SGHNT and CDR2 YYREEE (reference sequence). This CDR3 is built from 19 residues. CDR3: CASSLYEADLLSGANVLTF.

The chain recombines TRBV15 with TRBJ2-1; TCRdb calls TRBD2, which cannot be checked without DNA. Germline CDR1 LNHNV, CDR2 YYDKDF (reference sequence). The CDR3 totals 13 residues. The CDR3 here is CATSGGRRYEQFF.

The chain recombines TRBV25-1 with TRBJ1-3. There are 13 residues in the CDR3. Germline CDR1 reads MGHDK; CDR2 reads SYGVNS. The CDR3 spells CATTSISGNTIYF.

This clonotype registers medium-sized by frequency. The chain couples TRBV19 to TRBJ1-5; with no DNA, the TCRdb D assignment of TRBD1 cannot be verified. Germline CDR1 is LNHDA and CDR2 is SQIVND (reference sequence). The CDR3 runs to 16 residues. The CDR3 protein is CASSPTVSTSNQPQHF.

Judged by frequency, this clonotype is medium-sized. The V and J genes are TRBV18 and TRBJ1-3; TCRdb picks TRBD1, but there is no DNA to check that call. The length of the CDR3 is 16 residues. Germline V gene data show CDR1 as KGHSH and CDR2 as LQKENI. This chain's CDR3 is CASSPGDRTSGNTIYF.

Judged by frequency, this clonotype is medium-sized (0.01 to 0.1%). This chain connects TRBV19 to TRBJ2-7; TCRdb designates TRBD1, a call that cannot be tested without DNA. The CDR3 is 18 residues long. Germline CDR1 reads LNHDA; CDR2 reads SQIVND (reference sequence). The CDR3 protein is CASSIFWGHGGYSYEQYF.

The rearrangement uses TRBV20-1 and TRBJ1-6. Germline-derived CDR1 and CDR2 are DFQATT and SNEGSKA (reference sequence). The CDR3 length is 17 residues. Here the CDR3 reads CSARDRRLTSYNSPLHF.